This T cell receptor (beta chain) was identified in a study of shared clonotypes between healthy human individuals. Method: immunoSEQ multiplex PCR; TCRdb's copy keeps in-frame clones and lacks some. The data show about 2.4 million clones, over 85% seen once. From germline, CDR1 is MNHEY and CDR2 SVGAGI. V was trimmed by 0 bases and J by 8 bases, leaving 13 bases between them. There are 14 residues in the CDR3. Sequenced material: naive CD4+ T cells from PBMCs. Subset meaning: CD45RA+ positively selected. The chain has TRBV6-5 and TRBJ1-2; D is undetermined. This receptor was identified in a young man in good health. Some clones in this sample may be carry-over from other donors' samples. Here the CDR3 reads CASSYSTPGEGYTF. The CDR3 region has the DNA TGTGCCAGCAGTTACTCGACTCCGGGTGAAGGCTACACCTTC.